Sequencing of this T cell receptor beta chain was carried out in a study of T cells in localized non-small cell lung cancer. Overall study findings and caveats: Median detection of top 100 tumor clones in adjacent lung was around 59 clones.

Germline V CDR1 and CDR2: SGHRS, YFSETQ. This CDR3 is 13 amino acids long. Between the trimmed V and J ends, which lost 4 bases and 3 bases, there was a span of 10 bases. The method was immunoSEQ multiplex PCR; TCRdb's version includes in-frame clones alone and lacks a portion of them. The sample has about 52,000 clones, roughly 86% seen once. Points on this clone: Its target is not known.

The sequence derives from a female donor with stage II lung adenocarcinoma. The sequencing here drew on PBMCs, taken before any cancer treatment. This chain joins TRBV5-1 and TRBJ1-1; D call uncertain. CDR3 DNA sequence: TGCGCCAGCAGCCCTTTCATTGACACTGAAGCTTTCTTT. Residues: CASSPFIDTEAFF.